A selection of T cell receptor beta chains follows, all from one sample in a study of vaccination and CD4 T cells after COVID-19. Antigens for these TCRs are unknown. TCRdb reanalysed the PCR reads using MiXCR and keeps one entry per CDR3 protein. Found here are several thousand distinct CDR3 sequences, less than 50% of them singletons; the top ten hold about 24%. What was sequenced was CD4+ T cells from blood, cultured in vitro. The receptors stem from a human donor in good health. CDR3s include the opening cysteine and the closing phenylalanine or tryptophan. D genes are given only for firm matches. Not all rows give a size; the values are once, few, many and, for expanded clones, a class.

j_call | d_call | v_call | clone_size | cdr3_nt | cdr3_aa
TRBJ2-3 | . | TRBV2 | . | TGTGCCAGCAGTGAGGGGAAGATCGGCGCAGATACGCAGTATTTT | CASSEGKIGADTQYF
TRBJ1-1 | . | TRBV7-8 | . | TGTGCCAGCAGCTCTGTGACAGGCCGCTTCGCCGCTTTCTTT | CASSSVTGRFAAFF
TRBJ1-5 | . | TRBV19 | . | TGTGCCAGTAGTCTGGACAGAGGTCAGCCCCAGCATTTT | CASSLDRGQPQHF
TRBJ2-3 | . | TRBV20-1 | few | TGCAGTGCTAGACCACTTAGCCGGGGGAGCACAGATACGCAGTATTTT | CSARPLSRGSTDTQYF
TRBJ1-5 | TRBD1 | TRBV6-1 | . | TGTGCCAGCAGTAGCGACAGGGGGTATCAGCCCCAGCATTTT | CASSSDRGYQPQHF
TRBJ2-2 | TRBD2 | TRBV7-2 | . | TGTGCCAGCAGCTTGGCCGCTAGCGGGGGGGCCGGCGGGGAGCTGTTTTTT | CASSLAASGGAGGELFF
TRBJ2-2 | . | TRBV29-1 | few | TGCAGCGTTGACCCTACATACACCGGGGAGCTGTTTTTT | CSVDPTYTGELFF
TRBJ2-5 | . | TRBV6-1 | few | TGTGCCAGCACCCCGGGTCCTATATTTGGGACCCAGTACTTC | CASTPGPIFGTQYF
TRBJ1-1 | . | TRBV10-1 | few | TGCGCCAGCAACCCCACTGCACTTGACAGGCGGACTGAAGCTTTCTTT | CASNPTALDRRTEAFF
TRBJ2-7 | TRBD1 | TRBV5-8 | . | TGTGCCAGCAGCTTTCGACTAACCAGGGGGACCGCCTACCGGTACGAGCAGTACTTC | CASSFRLTRGTAYRYEQYF
TRBJ2-4 | TRBD1 | TRBV20-1 | . | TGCAGTGCTAGCCTCAGGGGGCAAGCCAAAAACATTCAGTACTTC | CSASLRGQAKNIQYF
TRBJ2-1 | . | TRBV19 | once | TGTGCCAGTAGGCCGAGTTCCGACCACAATGAGCAGTTCTTC | CASRPSSDHNEQFF
TRBJ1-5 | . | TRBV30 | . | TGTGCCTGGAGTGGAGGGCAACGCGATCAGCCCCAGCATTTT | CAWSGGQRDQPQHF
TRBJ1-2 | . | TRBV7-9 | . | TGTGCCAGCAGCACCGGAACAGGGTTCACCTATGGCCACACCTTC | CASSTGTGFTYGHTF
TRBJ2-7 | TRBD2 | TRBV6-1 | . | TGTGCCAGCAGTAGACTAGCGGGAGGTGTAAGGCAGCAGTACTTC | CASSRLAGGVRQQYF
TRBJ2-3 | . | TRBV20-1 | . | TGCAGTGCTAGAGCCTCACCGGGAGATACGCAGTATTTT | CSARASPGDTQYF
TRBJ2-3 | . | TRBV5-8 | . | TGTGCCAGCAGCCCAGGCTTCTTAGGACGGGGGCGACTGCAGTATTTT | CASSPGFLGRGRLQYF
TRBJ1-2 | TRBD1 | TRBV4-3 | few | TGCGCCAGCAGCCAAGATCGTTTGATCGGACAGGGGGCTTACGGCTACACCTTC | CASSQDRLIGQGAYGYTF
TRBJ2-2 | TRBD1 | TRBV19 | . | TGTGCCAGTAAACAGGGGAGAACCACCGGGGAGCTGTTTTTT | CASKQGRTTGELFF
TRBJ1-1 | . | TRBV10-2 | . | TGCGCCAGCAGTGAATTAACAGGGTTCAACACTGAAGCTTTCTTT | CASSELTGFNTEAFF
TRBJ2-3 | . | TRBV7-2 | . | TGTGCCAGCAGCGCTAGCACAGATACGCAGTATTTT | CASSASTDTQYF
TRBJ2-1 | . | TRBV20-1 | . | TGCAGTGCCCCTCAGCTGGAGCGAGGCAATGGGCAGTTCTTC | CSAPQLERGNGQFF
TRBJ2-1 | . | TRBV2 | . | TGTGCCAGCAGTGAAATCCGGGAGCCGTTCTTC | CASSEIREPFF
TRBJ1-1 | TRBD1 | TRBV19 | . | TGTGCCAGTAGAAAGTATAGGGACAGCCACGCCGAAGCTTTCTTT | CASRKYRDSHAEAFF
TRBJ2-7 | TRBD2 | TRBV5-1 | . | TGCGCCAGCAGCGTGGACATAGCGGGAGATTACGAGCAGTACTTC | CASSVDIAGDYEQYF
TRBJ1-3 | TRBD1 | TRBV28 | once | TGTGCCAGCAGCCCTTTGGACAGGCCTGGAAACACCATATATTTT | CASSPLDRPGNTIYF
TRBJ1-2 | TRBD1 | TRBV20-1 | once | TGCAGTGCTAGAGAGACAGGGGGGCCCTATGGCTACACCTTC | CSARETGGPYGYTF
TRBJ1-1 | . | TRBV9 | . | TGTGCCAGCAGCGTAGAATTGGGTTACTCAGGTAAAGGGAACACTGAAGCTTTCTTT | CASSVELGYSGKGNTEAFF
TRBJ1-1 | TRBD1 | TRBV2 | few | TGTGCCAGCAGCACTGGGACAGGGAGGATGAACACTGAAGCTTTCTTT | CASSTGTGRMNTEAFF
TRBJ2-7 | TRBD2 | TRBV7-2 | . | TGTGCCAGCAGCTTCAACACCGGGACTAGCGGGGAGCGGTACTTC | CASSFNTGTSGERYF
TRBJ1-2 | . | TRBV2 | few | TGTGCCAGCAGTGAAGAAGCGGCGGTGGCTAGTCGGGGCTACACCTTC | CASSEEAAVASRGYTF
TRBJ2-4 | TRBD2 | TRBV4-1 | . | TGCGCCAGCAGCCCTGGACTAGCGGGGCTCTTTGCCAAAAACATTCAGTACTTC | CASSPGLAGLFAKNIQYF
TRBJ1-1 | . | TRBV15 | . | TGTGCCACCAGCAGAGCGCCCGGGGGCCGATGGAAGTATGAAGCTTTCTTT | CATSRAPGGRWKYEAFF
TRBJ2-2 | . | TRBV11-2 | . | TGTGCCAGCAGCTTAGCTAGGGGAGACACCGGGGAGCTGTTTTTT | CASSLARGDTGELFF
TRBJ1-5 | . | TRBV2 | . | TGTGCCAGCAGTGAGGATGGGCCCAGGAAGCCCCAGCATTTT | CASSEDGPRKPQHF
TRBJ2-2 | TRBD1 | TRBV6-4 | . | TGTGCCAGCAGGGGACAGGGGGACACCGGGGAGCTGTTTTTT | CASRGQGDTGELFF
TRBJ1-2 | TRBD1 | TRBV30 | . | TGTGCCTGGAGTGTAAGATACGACAGGGCGAACCCTTATAGCTACACCTTC | CAWSVRYDRANPYSYTF
TRBJ2-7 | TRBD2 | TRBV20-1 | . | TGCAGTGCTAGAGTCGCGGGAGTGTTGGGCGAGCAGTACTTC | CSARVAGVLGEQYF
TRBJ1-2 | . | TRBV18 | . | TGTGCCAGCTCATCCCTTTCGGGGGACGGGACGACCTATGGCTACACCTTC | CASSSLSGDGTTYGYTF
TRBJ2-5 | . | TRBV19 | few | TGTGCCAGTAGGGGCGGTAGTGAGACCCAGTACTTC | CASRGGSETQYF
TRBJ1-1 | TRBD1 | TRBV5-4 | . | TGTGCCAGCAGCTTGGGAGGGACAGGGACAGACACTGAAGCTTTCTTT | CASSLGGTGTDTEAFF
TRBJ1-2 | . | TRBV20-1 | . | TGCAGTGCTCCCTGGGTCGGTGGCTACACCTTC | CSAPWVGGYTF
TRBJ2-6 | TRBD1 | TRBV4-1 | . | TGCGCCAGCAGCCACTTAGACAGGGGTTCCACTGGGGCCAACGTCCTGACTTTC | CASSHLDRGSTGANVLTF
TRBJ2-1 | TRBD2 | TRBV6-4 | . | TGTGCCAGCAGTGACTCGGCGGGAGGGCCAAATGAGCAGTTCTTC | CASSDSAGGPNEQFF
TRBJ2-7 | . | TRBV25-1 | few | TGTGCCAGCAGGGGCGATGGGGTCGAGCAGTACTTC | CASRGDGVEQYF
TRBJ2-3 | TRBD2 | TRBV7-2 | few | TGTGCCAGCAGCCCCCTAGCGGGAGGGCCTCCAGATACGCAGTATTTT | CASSPLAGGPPDTQYF
TRBJ2-5 | TRBD2 | TRBV4-1 | . | TGCGCCAGCAGCCCAAACAGCGGGGGCCAAGAGACCCAGTACTTC | CASSPNSGGQETQYF
TRBJ1-1 | . | TRBV12-3/TRBV12-4 | few | TGTGCCAGCAGTTCACAGGGCAGGGGGAACACTGAAGCTTTCTTT | CASSSQGRGNTEAFF
TRBJ1-1 | . | TRBV20-1 | . | TGCAGTGCTAAGGTGAGGGAGGGGGACACTGAAGCTTTCTTT | CSAKVREGDTEAFF
TRBJ2-7 | . | TRBV20-1 | . | TGCAGTGCTAGAGCACCGGGCTACGAGCAGTACTTC | CSARAPGYEQYF